This TCR beta chain was documented in a study of control samples from healthy donors and cancer patients. The CDR3 has 15 amino acids. Germline V gene data show CDR1 as SGHRS and CDR2 as YFSETQ. With 0 bases clipped from V and 6 bases from J, the junction kept 8 bases outside the gene matches. The protocol was immunoSEQ multiplex PCR, while the TCRdb copy is restricted to in-frame clones and leaves out a portion. The data show some 130,000 clones, with approximately 86% seen just once and roughly 8.7% held by the top ten. Input material: blood. The receptor's source is a woman aged 25 to 39 in good health. The chain joins TRBV5-1 to TRBJ1-1; 7 nucleotides align to TRBD1. In nucleotides, the CDR3 is TGCGCCAGCAGCTTGGAACCAGGGGGGGATCCTGAAGCTTTCTTT. Translation: CASSLEPGGDPEAFF.